This TCR beta chain was obtained from a study of T cell responses to AZD1222 COVID-19 vaccine. The method was immunoSEQ multiplex PCR; TCRdb's version includes in-frame clones alone and lacks a portion of them. The table includes 85,000 to 100,000 clones, approximately 90% detected once. This TCR was sampled from an adult who received the AZD1222 COVID-19 vaccine. The sample was peripheral blood, taken 28 days after the second AZD1222 dose.

Written as DNA, the CDR3 is TGTGCCAGCAGGCTACAGGGTAATGGCAATCAGCCCCAGCATTTT. Translating it yields CASRLQGNGNQPQHF. The chain links TRBV27 to TRBJ1-5; TRBD1 might be the D (6 bases). V was trimmed by 6 bases and J by 2 bases, leaving 14 bases between them. Germline V lookup: CDR1 MNHEY, CDR2 SMNVEV (reference sequence). The CDR3 extends over 15 amino acids.